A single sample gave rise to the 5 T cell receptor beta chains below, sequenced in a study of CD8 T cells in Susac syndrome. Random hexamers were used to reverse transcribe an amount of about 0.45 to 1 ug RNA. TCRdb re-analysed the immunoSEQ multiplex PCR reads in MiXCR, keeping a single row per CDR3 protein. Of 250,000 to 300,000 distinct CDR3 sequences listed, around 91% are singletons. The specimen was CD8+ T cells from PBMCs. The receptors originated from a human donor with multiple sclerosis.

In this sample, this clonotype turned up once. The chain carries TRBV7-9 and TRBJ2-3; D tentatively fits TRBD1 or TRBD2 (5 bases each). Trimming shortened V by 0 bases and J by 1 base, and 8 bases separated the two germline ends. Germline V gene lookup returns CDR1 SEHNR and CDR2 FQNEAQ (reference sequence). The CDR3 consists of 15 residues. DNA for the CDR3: TGTGCCAGCAGCTTAGCGGTGGGACGCACAGATACGCAGTATTTT. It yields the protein CASSLAVGRTDTQYF.

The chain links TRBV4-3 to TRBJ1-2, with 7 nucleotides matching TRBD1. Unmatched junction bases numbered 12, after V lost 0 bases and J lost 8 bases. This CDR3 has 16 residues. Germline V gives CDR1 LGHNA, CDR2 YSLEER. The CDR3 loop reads CASSQDGSGGGGGYTF. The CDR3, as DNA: TGCGCCAGCAGCCAAGATGGATCGGGAGGGGGCGGAGGCTACACCTTC.

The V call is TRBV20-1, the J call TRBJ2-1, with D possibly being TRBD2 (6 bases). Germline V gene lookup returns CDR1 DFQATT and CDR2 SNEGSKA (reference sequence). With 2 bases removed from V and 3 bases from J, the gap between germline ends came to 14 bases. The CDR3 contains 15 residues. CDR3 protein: CSARRLGGFYNEQFF. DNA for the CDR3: TGCAGTGCTAGAAGACTAGGAGGGTTCTACAATGAGCAGTTCTTC.

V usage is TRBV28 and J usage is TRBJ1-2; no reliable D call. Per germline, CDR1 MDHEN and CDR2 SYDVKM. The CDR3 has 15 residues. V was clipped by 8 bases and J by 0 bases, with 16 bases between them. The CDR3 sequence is CASVGRNQANYGYTF. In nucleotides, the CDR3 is TGTGCCAGCGTTGGAAGGAATCAAGCTAACTATGGCTACACCTTC.

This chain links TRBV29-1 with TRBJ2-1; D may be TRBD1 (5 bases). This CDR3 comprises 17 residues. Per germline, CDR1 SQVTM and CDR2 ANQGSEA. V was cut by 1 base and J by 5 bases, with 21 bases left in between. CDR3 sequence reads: CSVEGSSHRKLNNEQFF. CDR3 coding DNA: TGCAGCGTTGAAGGGTCGAGCCACAGGAAACTTAACAATGAGCAGTTCTTC.